This TCR beta chain emerged from a study of early T cells in non-severe SARS-CoV-2 infection. Study-level information: The study sequenced bulk RNA from unsorted whole blood, with chains unpaired.

Overall study results and limits: Clonotype matching in VDJdb favored anti-spike CD8 responses and did not capture private and CD4 specificities.

Attached unique molecular identifiers marked individual cDNA molecules. TCRdb redid the calling of the 5' RACE reads with MiXCR, one entry per CDR3 protein. The sample yields just over 95,000 distinct CDR3 sequences, approximately 10% seen once. Concerning this clonotype: Its antigen is undetermined.

Per germline, CDR1 SGHTA and CDR2 FQGNSA. There are 15 residues in the CDR3. V was clipped by 4 bases and J by 2 bases; unmatched bases: 4. The starting material was whole blood, obtained at baseline. The chain employs TRBV7-2 and TRBJ1-5; TRBD1 agrees at 8 bases. The receptor's source is an adult who was a healthcare worker with PCR-confirmed SARS-CoV-2 infection or an uninfected control (not recorded which). The CDR3 bases are TGTGCCAGCAGCTCAGGGGGCCTTGGCAATCAGCCCCAGCATTTT. It translates to CASSSGGLGNQPQHF.